This note documents a single TCR beta chain sequence. These data belong to a study of blood T cell repertoires in COVID-19. On the study more broadly: Sample material is recorded as cDNA or gDNA derived from T cells, B-cell-depleted T cells, or PBMCs.

The V and J ends lost 6 bases and 2 bases respectively, with 10 bases between them. This CDR3 spans 13 amino acids. Germline loops: CDR1 MDHEN, CDR2 SYDVKM. Measured with immunoSEQ multiplex PCR; TCRdb has only the in-frame clones, and not every one. Of 300,000 to 400,000 clones listed, about nine tenths were seen once; the top ten hold approximately 5.2%. Individuals drawn from approximately 26 US areas were roughly 18 to 95 years old. Researchers sorted participants into cohorts using their self-reported clinical history. Before being deemed recovered, Cohort 3 donors had two negative PCRs, clearance, or symptom resolution.

This rearrangement joins TRBV28 to TRBJ1-1, with a weak D call TRBD1 (6 bases). Material: PBMCs or T cells enriched from blood (not recorded which). The receptor comes from a man between 60 and 70 years old who had recovered from COVID-19. CDR3 amino acids: CASSVDSNTEAFF. As DNA, the CDR3 is TGTGCCAGCAGCGTGGACAGCAACACTGAAGCTTTCTTT.